One and the same sample provided the 20 T cell receptor beta chains below, sequenced in a study of cytomegalovirus exposure and HLA in healthy donors. The PCR had 60 Vbeta and 13 Jbeta primers. Data came from immunoSEQ multiplex PCR; TCRdb stores just in-frame clones and leaves some out. The sample has 170,000 or so clones, 82% seen once. What was sequenced was PBMCs. The receptors derive from a woman between 50 and 59 years old in good health and CMV-seronegative.

The chain carries TRBV10-2 and TRBJ1-5; possibly TRBD1 for D (5 bases). The V and J ends lost 6 bases and 8 bases respectively, with 14 bases between them. The CDR3 extends over 13 amino acids. Germline CDR1 is WSHSY and CDR2 is SAAADI. The CDR3 DNA follows: TGCGCCAGCAGCCCGGGGGTCCGGGAGCCCCAGCATTTT. Translating gives CASSPGVREPQHF.

This sequence joins TRBV9 and TRBJ1-3; D perhaps matches TRBD1 (6 bases). V was cut by 3 bases and J by 0 bases, with 10 bases left in between. The V gene's germline CDR1 is SGDLS and CDR2 YYNGEE. This CDR3 has 15 amino acids. CDR3 DNA: TGTGCCAGCAGCGCCACAGGGACCTCTGGAAACACCATATATTTT. This codes for CASSATGTSGNTIYF.

The rearrangement links TRBV6-6 to TRBJ1-2; the D is unclear. Germline CDR1 MNHNY, CDR2 SVGAGI (reference sequence). Trimming removed 1 base from V and 0 bases from J, with 9 bases in between. The CDR3 has 15 residues. The chain's CDR3 is CASSYLGSSNYGYTF. DNA of the CDR3: TGTGCCAGCAGTTACTTGGGGAGTTCTAACTATGGCTACACCTTC.

Here the CDR3 DNA reads TGTGCCAGCAGTTTGCGGGCGTTGACAGGGAGCTCCTACGAGCAGTACTTC. Encoded protein: CASSLRALTGSSYEQYF. The rearrangement uses TRBV27 and TRBJ2-7, with 7 bases that match TRBD1. Germline CDR1 is MNHEY and CDR2 is SMNVEV (reference sequence). The CDR3 is 17 residues long. J gave up 0 bases and V 3 bases, and 11 bases lay outside the gene matches.

This chain links TRBV7-9 with TRBJ2-1, with 8 bases that match TRBD1. The CDR3 runs 16 residues. With 5 bases clipped from V and 5 bases from J, the junction kept 11 bases outside the gene matches. CDR1 and CDR2 (germline): SEHNR, FQNEAQ (reference sequence). CDR3 in DNA: TGTGCCAGCAGCCATCGGAGCCAGGGGGCTAACAATGAGCAGTTCTTC. Protein product: CASSHRSQGANNEQFF. Full variable domain (remainder filled in from reference TRBV7-9 and TRBJ2-1): DTGVSQNPRHKITKRGQNVTFRCDPISEHNRLYWYRQTLGQGPEFLTYFQNEAQLEKSRLLSDRFSAERPKGSFSTLEIQRTEQGDSAMYLCASSHRSQGANNEQFFGPGTRLTVL.

The chain recombines TRBV5-1 with TRBJ2-1, with 12 bases fitting TRBD2. CDR3 size: 17 residues. V lost 1 base, J lost 7 bases, and 9 bases stayed unmatched. Germline CDR1 SGHRS, CDR2 YFSETQ. The CDR3 DNA sequence: TGCGCCAGCAGCTTGTGGGCTAGCGGGAGGGGCGTGAATGAGCAGTTCTTC. It yields the protein CASSLWASGRGVNEQFF.

The rearrangement links TRBV29-1 to TRBJ1-6, with 10 bases aligning to TRBD1. J was trimmed by 8 bases and V by 6 bases; bases with no gene match: 4. The CDR3 consists of 13 residues. In germline, CDR1 is SQVTM, CDR2 ANQGSEA. The CDR3 reads CSVRDRGDSPLHF. The CDR3 bases are TGCAGCGTCCGGGACAGGGGCGATTCACCCCTCCACTTT.

The chain couples TRBV5-4 to TRBJ1-5; D not resolved. CDR3 size: 14 residues. Germline CDR1 reads SGHNT; CDR2 reads YYREEE (reference sequence). Trimming took 2 bases from V and 0 from J, leaving 6 bases between them. CDR3 nucleotide sequence: TGTGCCAGCAGCTTTGAGGGTAGCAATCAGCCCCAGCATTTT. As protein: CASSFEGSNQPQHF.

The gene calls are TRBV28 and TRBJ1-3; a weak D match, TRBD1 (6 bases). This CDR3 contains 15 residues. CDR1 and CDR2 from the germline V gene are MDHEN and SYDVKM. Trimming removed 6 bases from V and 0 bases from J, with 12 bases in between. The CDR3 DNA is TGTGCCAGCAGCTTCGGACAGCTCTCTGGAAACACCATATATTTT. Its translation is CASSFGQLSGNTIYF.

V usage is TRBV4-3 and J usage is TRBJ1-2, with a tentative D call TRBD1 (6 bases). V was cut by 0 bases and J by 0 bases, with 20 bases left in between. Germline assignment: CDR1 LGHNA and CDR2 YSLEER. CDR3 length equals 19 residues. The CDR3 loop is CASSQDFIPQGQANYGYTF. The CDR3 region has the DNA TGCGCCAGCAGCCAAGACTTCATCCCACAGGGCCAAGCTAACTATGGCTACACCTTC.

The rearrangement uses TRBV2 and TRBJ1-2; 9 nucleotides line up with TRBD1. This CDR3 is built from 13 residues. The V gene end was trimmed by 3 bases and the J gene end by 7 bases; junction bases not matched to a gene: 3. CDR1 SNHLY and CDR2 FYNNEI come from the germline V gene. The CDR3 DNA reads as TGTGCCAGCAGTGAGACAGGGGGGGTTGGCTACACCTTC. This encodes CASSETGGVGYTF.

This sequence joins TRBV7-9 and TRBJ1-2; no firm D call. This CDR3 is built from 15 residues. Germline V gene lookup returns CDR1 SEHNR and CDR2 FQNEAQ (reference sequence). V was trimmed by 3 bases and J by 5 bases, leaving 16 bases between them. CDR3 residues: CASSFTSEQQYGYTF. CDR3 coding DNA: TGTGCCAGCAGCTTTACGTCGGAGCAGCAATATGGCTACACCTTC.

This clone occurred once. The V and J genes are TRBV27 and TRBJ1-1; the match to TRBD1 covers 10 bases. Trimming cost V 6 bases and J 4 bases; bases outside gene matches: 5. This CDR3 is built from 14 residues. CDR1 MNHEY and CDR2 SMNVEV come from the germline V gene (reference sequence). CDR3 region: CASRRRDRGTEAFF. The CDR3 DNA is TGTGCCAGCAGGCGCCGGGACAGGGGCACTGAAGCTTTCTTT.

This chain connects TRBV30 to TRBJ1-1, with 11 bases lining up with TRBD1. CDR3 length: 14 amino acids. The V gene's germline CDR1 is GTSNPN and CDR2 SVGIG (reference sequence). Trimming took 4 bases from V and 5 from J; bases not matched to a gene: 6. The CDR3 bases are TGTGCCTGGATGGACAGGGGGCGCGGGACTGAAGCTTTCTTT. Residues: CAWMDRGRGTEAFF.

The chain employs TRBV6-5 and TRBJ2-7, with TRBD1 as a possible D gene (6 bases). Trimming shortened V by 5 bases and J by 1 base, and 12 bases separated the two germline ends. In germline, CDR1 is MNHEY, CDR2 SVGAGI. The CDR3 contains 14 residues. CDR3 sequence reads: CASSPQTGSYEQYF. DNA of the CDR3: TGTGCCAGCAGTCCACAGACAGGTTCCTACGAGCAGTACTTC.

The chain has TRBV6-5 and TRBJ2-7; the D is unclear. The CDR3 spans 15 residues. Germline CDR1 is MNHEY and CDR2 is SVGAGI. Trimming removed 6 bases from V and 2 bases from J, with 17 bases in between. DNA for the CDR3: TGTGCCAGCAGCCGTTACCGAGATTCGGCCTACGAGCAGTACTTC. This encodes CASSRYRDSAYEQYF.

This clone appeared once. At one end, the junction sequence differs from germline, possibly due to a read error. V usage is TRBV28 and J usage is TRBJ2-3; 8 nucleotides agree with TRBD1. The CDR3 is made up of 16 amino acids. Germline values: CDR1 MDHEN, CDR2 SYDVKM. The CDR3 here is CASSPLGQESTVTQYF. As DNA, the CDR3 is TGTGCCAGCAGCCCCTTGGGACAGGAGTCAACAGTTACGCAGTATTTT.

With regard to this clone: Other DNA variants within this sample encode the same CDR3. The rearrangement links TRBV6-1 to TRBJ2-3; 10 bases fit TRBD2. The trim removed 0 bases at V and 4 bases at J, leaving 4 bases unmatched. From germline, CDR1 is MNHNS and CDR2 SASEGT. The CDR3 sequence is 16 residues long. CDR3: CASSEARAGGPDTQYF. For the CDR3, the DNA is TGTGCCAGCAGTGAAGCGCGAGCGGGAGGGCCAGATACGCAGTATTTT.

This clone appeared once. This chain links TRBV5-1 with TRBJ1-2, with 7 bases aligning to TRBD1. Germline trimming cut 4 bases from V and 2 bases from J; bases unmatched to any gene: 2. CDR3 length: 13 amino acids. Germline V CDR1 and CDR2: SGHRS, YFSETQ. The CDR3 DNA is TGCGCCAGCAGCCAGGGACAGAACTATGGCTACACCTTC. This gives the protein CASSQGQNYGYTF.

Only one count was recorded for this clone. This chain links TRBV28 with TRBJ2-3; D might be TRBD1 (6 bases). V lost 3 bases and J 8 bases, leaving 12 bases between the germline ends. CDR1 is MDHEN, CDR2 SYDVKM, per germline. CDR3 length: 13 residues. The CDR3, as DNA: TGTGCCAGCAGTTTGACAGGATCAGGTACGCAGTATTTT. It is translated as CASSLTGSGTQYF.